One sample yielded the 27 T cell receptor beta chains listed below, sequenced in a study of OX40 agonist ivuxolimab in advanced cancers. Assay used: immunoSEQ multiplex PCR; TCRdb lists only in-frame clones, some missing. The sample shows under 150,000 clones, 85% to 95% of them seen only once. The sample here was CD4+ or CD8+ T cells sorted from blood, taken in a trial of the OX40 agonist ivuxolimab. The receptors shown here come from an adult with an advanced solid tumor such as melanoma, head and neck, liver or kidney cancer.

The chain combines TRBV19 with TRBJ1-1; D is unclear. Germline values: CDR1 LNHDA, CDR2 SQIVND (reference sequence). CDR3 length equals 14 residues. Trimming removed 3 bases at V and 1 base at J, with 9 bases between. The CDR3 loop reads CASSINRRNTEAFF. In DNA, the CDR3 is TGTGCCAGTAGTATTAATAGGAGGAACACTGAAGCTTTCTTT.

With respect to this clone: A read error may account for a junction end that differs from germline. The CDR3 spells CASSYSGQGSYEQYF. The DNA for the CDR3 is TGTGCCAGCAGTTACTCAGGACAGGGGTCCTACGAGCAGTACTTC. This chain connects TRBV6-4 to TRBJ2-7, with 9 nucleotides matching TRBD1. The CDR3 is 15 residues long. CDR1 and CDR2 (germline): MRHNA, SNTAGT.

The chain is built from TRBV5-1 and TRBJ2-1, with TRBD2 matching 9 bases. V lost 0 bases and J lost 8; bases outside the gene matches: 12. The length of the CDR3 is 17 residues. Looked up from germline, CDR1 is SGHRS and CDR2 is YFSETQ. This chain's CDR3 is CASSLGASGTRTYEQFF. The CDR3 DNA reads TGCGCCAGCAGCTTGGGGGCTAGCGGGACCCGGACATATGAGCAGTTCTTC.

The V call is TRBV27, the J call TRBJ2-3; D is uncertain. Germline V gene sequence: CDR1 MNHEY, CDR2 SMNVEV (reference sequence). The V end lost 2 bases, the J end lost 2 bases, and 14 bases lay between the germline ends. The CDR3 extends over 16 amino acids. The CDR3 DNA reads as TGTGCCAGCAGTTTAAGCCGTTACACTTACACAGATACGCAGTATTTT. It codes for CASSLSRYTYTDTQYF.

CDR3 amino acids: CSVVKLREKLFF. The CDR3 region has the DNA TGCAGCGTCGTCAAGTTGCGTGAAAAACTGTTTTTT. The V gene is TRBV29-1, the J gene TRBJ1-4; D remains unclear. Germline-derived CDR1 and CDR2 are SQVTM and ANQGSEA. The CDR3 extends over 12 amino acids. V was shortened by 6 bases and J by 7 bases, with 12 bases between the two germline ends. Variable domain in full (rest from reference TRBV29-1 and TRBJ1-4): SAVISQKPSRDICQRGTSLTIQCQVDSQVTMMFWYRQQPGQSLTLIATANQGSEATYESGFVIDKFPISRPNLTFSTLTVSNMSPEDSSIYLCSVVKLREKLFFGSGTQLSVL.

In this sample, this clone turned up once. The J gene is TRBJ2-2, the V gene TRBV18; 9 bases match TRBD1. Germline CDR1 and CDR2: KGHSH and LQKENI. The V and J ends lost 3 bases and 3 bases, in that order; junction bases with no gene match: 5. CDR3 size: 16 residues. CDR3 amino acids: CASSPFWDRDTGELFF. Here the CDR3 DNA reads TGTGCCAGCTCACCGTTTTGGGACAGGGACACCGGGGAGCTGTTTTTT.

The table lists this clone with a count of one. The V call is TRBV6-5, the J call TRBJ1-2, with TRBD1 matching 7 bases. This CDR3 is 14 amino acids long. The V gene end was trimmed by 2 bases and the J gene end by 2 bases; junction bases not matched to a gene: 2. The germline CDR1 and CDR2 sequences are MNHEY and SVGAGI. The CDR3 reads CASSYRDSNYGYTF. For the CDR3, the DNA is TGTGCCAGCAGTTACAGGGACAGCAACTATGGCTACACCTTC.

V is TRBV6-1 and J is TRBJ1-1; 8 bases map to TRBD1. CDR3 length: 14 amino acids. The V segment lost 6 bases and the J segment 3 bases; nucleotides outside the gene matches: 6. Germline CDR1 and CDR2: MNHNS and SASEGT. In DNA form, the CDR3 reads TGTGCCAGCAGCCAGAACAGGGGGGACACTGAAGCTTTCTTT. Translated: CASSQNRGDTEAFF.

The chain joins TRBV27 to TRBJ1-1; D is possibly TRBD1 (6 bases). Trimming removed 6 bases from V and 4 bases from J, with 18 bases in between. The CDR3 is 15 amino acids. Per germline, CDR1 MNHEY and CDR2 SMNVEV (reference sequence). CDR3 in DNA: TGTGCCAGCAGCCAAACCCCTACAGGGACCACTGAAGCTTTCTTT. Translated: CASSQTPTGTTEAFF.

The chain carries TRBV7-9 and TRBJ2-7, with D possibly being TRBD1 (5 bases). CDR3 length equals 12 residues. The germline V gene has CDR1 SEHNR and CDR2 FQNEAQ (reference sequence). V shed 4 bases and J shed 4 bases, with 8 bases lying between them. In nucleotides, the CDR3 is TGTGCCAGCAGCTCCGACAGATACGAGCAGTACTTC. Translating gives CASSSDRYEQYF.

The CDR3 DNA is TGTGCCAGTAGTACTGGGGGAGACAGCATCTACAATGAGCAGTTCTTC. This gives the protein CASSTGGDSIYNEQFF. The chain uses TRBV19 and TRBJ2-1; D may be TRBD1 or TRBD2 (5 bases each). The CDR3 totals 16 residues. V dropped 4 bases and J dropped 3 bases, with 16 bases sitting between them. CDR1 and CDR2 from the germline V gene are LNHDA and SQIVND (reference sequence).

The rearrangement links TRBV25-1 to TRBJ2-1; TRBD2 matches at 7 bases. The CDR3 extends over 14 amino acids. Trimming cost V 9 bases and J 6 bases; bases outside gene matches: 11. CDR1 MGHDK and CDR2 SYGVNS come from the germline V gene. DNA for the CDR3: TGTGCCAGTGCGGTGGGGGGGGAGGTCAATGAGCAGTTCTTC. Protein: CASAVGGEVNEQFF.

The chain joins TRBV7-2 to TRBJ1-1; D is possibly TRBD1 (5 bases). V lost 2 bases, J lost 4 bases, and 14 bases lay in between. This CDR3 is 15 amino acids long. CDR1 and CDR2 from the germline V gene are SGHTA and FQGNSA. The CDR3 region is CASSLSAGKPTEAFF. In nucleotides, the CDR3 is TGTGCCAGCAGCTTAAGCGCAGGGAAACCCACTGAAGCTTTCTTT.

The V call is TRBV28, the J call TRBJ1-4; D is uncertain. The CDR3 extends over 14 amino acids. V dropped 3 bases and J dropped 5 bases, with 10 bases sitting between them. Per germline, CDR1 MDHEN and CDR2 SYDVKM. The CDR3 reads CASSLGGVNEKLFF. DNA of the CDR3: TGTGCCAGCAGTTTGGGTGGGGTGAATGAAAAACTGTTTTTT.

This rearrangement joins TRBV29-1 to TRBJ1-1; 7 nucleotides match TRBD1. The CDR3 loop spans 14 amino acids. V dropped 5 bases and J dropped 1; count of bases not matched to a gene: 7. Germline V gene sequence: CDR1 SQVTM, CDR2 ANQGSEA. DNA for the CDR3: TGCAGCGTTAGGGTCACAGGGGCGAACACTGAAGCTTTCTTT. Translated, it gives CSVRVTGANTEAFF.

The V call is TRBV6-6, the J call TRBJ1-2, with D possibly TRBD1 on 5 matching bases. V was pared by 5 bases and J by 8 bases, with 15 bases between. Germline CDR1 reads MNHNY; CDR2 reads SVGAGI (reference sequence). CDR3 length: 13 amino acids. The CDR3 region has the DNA TGTGCCAGCAGTCAGGGCCTGGTCACGGGCTACACCTTC. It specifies CASSQGLVTGYTF.

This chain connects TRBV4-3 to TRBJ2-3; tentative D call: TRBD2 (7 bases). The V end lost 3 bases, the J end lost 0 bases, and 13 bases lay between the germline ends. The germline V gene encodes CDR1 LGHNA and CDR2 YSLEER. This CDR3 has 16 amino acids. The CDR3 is CASSQLRGASTDTQYF. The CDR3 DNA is TGCGCCAGCAGCCAGCTACGGGGGGCTAGCACAGATACGCAGTATTTT.

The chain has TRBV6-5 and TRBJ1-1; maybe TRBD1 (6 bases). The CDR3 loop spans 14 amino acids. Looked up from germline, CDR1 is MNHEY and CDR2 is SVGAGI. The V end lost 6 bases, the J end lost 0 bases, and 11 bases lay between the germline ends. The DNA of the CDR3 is TGTGCCAGCAGCCGCGGACAGCTGAACACTGAAGCTTTCTTT. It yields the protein CASSRGQLNTEAFF.

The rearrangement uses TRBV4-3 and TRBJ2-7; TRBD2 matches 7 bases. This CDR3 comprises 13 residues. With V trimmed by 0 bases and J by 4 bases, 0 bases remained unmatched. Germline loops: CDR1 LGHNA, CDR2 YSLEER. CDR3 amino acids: CASSQEAGYEQYF. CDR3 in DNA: TGCGCCAGCAGCCAAGAAGCGGGATACGAGCAGTACTTC.

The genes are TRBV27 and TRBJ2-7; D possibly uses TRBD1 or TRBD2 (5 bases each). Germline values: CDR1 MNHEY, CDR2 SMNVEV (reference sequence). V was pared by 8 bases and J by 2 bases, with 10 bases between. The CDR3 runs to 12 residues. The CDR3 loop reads CASLRDAYEQYF. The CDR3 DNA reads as TGTGCCAGCCTCAGGGACGCCTACGAGCAGTACTTC.

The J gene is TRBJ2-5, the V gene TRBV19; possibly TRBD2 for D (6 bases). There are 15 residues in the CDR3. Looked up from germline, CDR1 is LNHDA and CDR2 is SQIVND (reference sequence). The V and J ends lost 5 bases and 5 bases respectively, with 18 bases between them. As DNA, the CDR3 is TGTGCCAGTAGTTGGGGCGGGAATCCCCCCGAGACCCAGTACTTC. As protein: CASSWGGNPPETQYF.

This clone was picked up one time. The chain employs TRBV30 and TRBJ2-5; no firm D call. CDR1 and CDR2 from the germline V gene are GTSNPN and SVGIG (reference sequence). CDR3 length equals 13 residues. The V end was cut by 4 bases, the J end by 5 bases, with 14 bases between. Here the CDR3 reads CAWTIVGWETQYF. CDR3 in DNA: TGTGCCTGGACTATAGTGGGTTGGGAGACCCAGTACTTC.

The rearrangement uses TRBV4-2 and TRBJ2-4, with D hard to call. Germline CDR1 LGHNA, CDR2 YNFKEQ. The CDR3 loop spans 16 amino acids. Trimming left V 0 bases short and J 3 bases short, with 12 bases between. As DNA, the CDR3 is TGTGCCAGCAGCCAAGAGGACCTTAGGGTCAAAAACATTCAGTACTTC. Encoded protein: CASSQEDLRVKNIQYF.

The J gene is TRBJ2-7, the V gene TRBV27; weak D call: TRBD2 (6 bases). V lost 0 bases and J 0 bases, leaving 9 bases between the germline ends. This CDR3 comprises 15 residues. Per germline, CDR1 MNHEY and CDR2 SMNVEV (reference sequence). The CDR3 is CASSLSGLLSYEQYF. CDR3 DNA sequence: TGTGCCAGCAGTTTATCGGGACTCCTCTCCTACGAGCAGTACTTC.

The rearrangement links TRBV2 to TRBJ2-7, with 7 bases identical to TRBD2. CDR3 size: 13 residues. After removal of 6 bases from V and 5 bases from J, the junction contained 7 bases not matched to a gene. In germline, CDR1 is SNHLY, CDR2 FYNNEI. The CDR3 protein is CASRRTSSHEQYF. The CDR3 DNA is TGTGCCAGCAGGAGGACTAGTAGCCACGAGCAGTACTTC.

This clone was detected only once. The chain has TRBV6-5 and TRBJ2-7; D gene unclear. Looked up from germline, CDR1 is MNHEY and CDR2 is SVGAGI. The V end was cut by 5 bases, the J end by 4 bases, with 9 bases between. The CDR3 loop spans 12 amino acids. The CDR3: CASSPQAYEQYF. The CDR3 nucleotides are TGTGCCAGCAGTCCCCAGGCTTACGAGCAGTACTTC.

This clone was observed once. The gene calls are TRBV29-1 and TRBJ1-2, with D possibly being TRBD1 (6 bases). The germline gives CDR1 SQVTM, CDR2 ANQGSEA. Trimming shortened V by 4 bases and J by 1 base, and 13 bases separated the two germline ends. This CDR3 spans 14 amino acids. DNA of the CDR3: TGCAGCGTTGGGGTAGGGGGATTTAACTATGGCTACACCTTC. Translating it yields CSVGVGGFNYGYTF.